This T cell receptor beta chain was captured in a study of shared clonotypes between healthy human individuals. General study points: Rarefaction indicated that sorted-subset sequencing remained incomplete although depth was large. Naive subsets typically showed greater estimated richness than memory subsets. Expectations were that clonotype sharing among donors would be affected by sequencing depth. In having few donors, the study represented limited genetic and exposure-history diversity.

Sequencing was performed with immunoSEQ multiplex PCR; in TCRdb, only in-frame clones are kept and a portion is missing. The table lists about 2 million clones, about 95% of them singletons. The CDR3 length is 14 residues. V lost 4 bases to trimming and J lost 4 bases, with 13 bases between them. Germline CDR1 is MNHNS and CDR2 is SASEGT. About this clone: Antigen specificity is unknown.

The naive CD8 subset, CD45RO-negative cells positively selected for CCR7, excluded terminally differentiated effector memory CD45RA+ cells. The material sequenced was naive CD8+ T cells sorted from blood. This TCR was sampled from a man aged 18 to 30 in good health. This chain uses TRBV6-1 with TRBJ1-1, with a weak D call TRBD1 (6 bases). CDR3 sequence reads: CASSGWGRGTEAFF. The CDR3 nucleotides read TGTGCCAGCAGTGGATGGGGGCGCGGCACTGAAGCTTTCTTT.